This is a list of T cell receptor beta chains from one sample in a study of T-cell reconstitution after alpha-beta-depleted transplantation in children. TCRdb processed the PCR reads anew with MiXCR; each CDR3 protein has one entry. Among 600,000 to 800,000 distinct CDR3 sequences listed, roughly 13% were seen once. Sample: PBMCs, taken before TCRalphabeta/CD19-depleted stem cell transplant. These receptors all stem from a girl aged 2-10 years with congenital amegakaryocytic thrombocytopenia, due to receive a stem cell transplant. The CDR3 runs from the conserved cysteine through the conserved F or W. Each record gives: clone size, J gene, D gene, V gene, CDR3 protein, CDR3 DNA. The D gene is left open where the match is weak. The size entry is marked missing in some rows and otherwise reads once, few, many or a size class.

clone_size: few
j_call: TRBJ2-1
d_call: -
v_call: TRBV10-3
cdr3_aa: CAISGGMSSYNEQFF
cdr3_nt: TGTGCCATCAGTGGCGGGATGAGCTCCTACAATGAGCAGTTCTTC

clone_size: -
j_call: TRBJ1-1
d_call: -
v_call: TRBV18
cdr3_aa: CASSLLEVNTEAFF
cdr3_nt: TGTGCCAGCTCACTACTGGAGGTGAACACTGAAGCTTTCTTT

clone_size: many
j_call: TRBJ2-7
d_call: -
v_call: TRBV20-1
cdr3_aa: CSARDSGPNLSYEQYF
cdr3_nt: TGCAGTGCTAGAGATTCAGGGCCGAACTTATCCTACGAGCAGTACTTC

clone_size: -
j_call: TRBJ2-1
d_call: -
v_call: TRBV12-3/TRBV12-4
cdr3_aa: CASSLLHEQFF
cdr3_nt: TGTGCCAGCAGTTTACTACATGAGCAGTTCTTC

clone_size: many
j_call: TRBJ2-3
d_call: -
v_call: TRBV20-1
cdr3_aa: CSASPLLRQRDTQYF
cdr3_nt: TGCAGTGCCAGCCCCCTTCTCAGGCAGCGAGATACGCAGTATTTT

clone_size: -
j_call: TRBJ2-1
d_call: -
v_call: TRBV20-1
cdr3_aa: CSARAVEASYYNEQFF
cdr3_nt: TGCAGTGCTAGAGCGGTGGAGGCTTCCTACTACAATGAGCAGTTCTTC

clone_size: -
j_call: TRBJ2-1
d_call: TRBD2
v_call: TRBV29-1
cdr3_aa: CSFRHSGRAGEQFF
cdr3_nt: TGCAGCTTCCGACATAGCGGGAGAGCAGGGGAGCAGTTCTTC

clone_size: -
j_call: TRBJ2-1
d_call: TRBD2
v_call: TRBV20-1
cdr3_aa: CSARATSGVYNEQLF
cdr3_nt: TGCAGTGCTAGAGCTACTAGCGGAGTCTACAATGAGCAGCTCTTC

clone_size: few
j_call: TRBJ2-5
d_call: -
v_call: TRBV12-3/TRBV12-4
cdr3_aa: CASSSRGRGRETQYF
cdr3_nt: TGTGCCAGCAGTTCCCGAGGCCGGGGTCGGGAGACCCAGTACTTC

clone_size: -
j_call: TRBJ2-1
d_call: -
v_call: TRBV4-1
cdr3_aa: CASSHLLKTASDEQFF
cdr3_nt: TGCGCCAGCAGCCACCTTCTTAAAACGGCCTCGGATGAGCAGTTCTTC

clone_size: -
j_call: TRBJ1-4
d_call: -
v_call: TRBV5-1
cdr3_aa: CASSLTTGREKLFF
cdr3_nt: TGCGCCAGCAGCTTGACAACGGGAAGGGAAAAACTGTTTTTT

clone_size: many
j_call: TRBJ1-1
d_call: TRBD1
v_call: TRBV20-1
cdr3_aa: CSARSGQRTEAFF
cdr3_nt: TGCAGTGCTAGGTCGGGACAGAGGACTGAAGCTTTCTTT

clone_size: -
j_call: TRBJ1-6
d_call: TRBD1
v_call: TRBV27
cdr3_aa: CASSPVGQGGYSPLHF
cdr3_nt: TGTGCCAGCAGCCCCGTCGGACAGGGAGGATATTCACCCCTCCACTTT

clone_size: -
j_call: TRBJ2-7
d_call: TRBD2
v_call: TRBV12-3/TRBV12-4
cdr3_aa: CASSLGTTSGTYEQYF
cdr3_nt: TGTGCCAGCAGTTTAGGGACGACTAGCGGGACCTACGAGCAGTACTTC

clone_size: many
j_call: TRBJ2-1
d_call: TRBD1
v_call: TRBV20-1
cdr3_aa: CSASDRGRGYNEQFF
cdr3_nt: TGCAGTGCTTCGGACAGGGGGCGCGGATACAATGAGCAGTTCTTC

clone_size: -
j_call: TRBJ2-1
d_call: -
v_call: TRBV21-1
cdr3_aa: CASSKVPPKREGAEQFF
cdr3_nt: TGTGCCAGCAGCAAAGTACCTCCCAAGCGGGAGGGGGCTGAGCAGTTCTTC

clone_size: -
j_call: TRBJ2-6
d_call: -
v_call: TRBV12-3/TRBV12-4
cdr3_aa: CASSLAYRAGANVLTF
cdr3_nt: TGTGCCAGCAGTTTAGCGTATCGGGCTGGGGCCAACGTCCTGACTTTC

clone_size: many
j_call: TRBJ2-5
d_call: TRBD2
v_call: TRBV20-1
cdr3_aa: CSAPKTSESQETQYF
cdr3_nt: TGCAGTGCTCCAAAGACTAGCGAAAGCCAAGAGACCCAGTACTTC

clone_size: many
j_call: TRBJ2-3
d_call: -
v_call: TRBV6-5
cdr3_aa: CASSYSVAASTDTQYF
cdr3_nt: TGTGCCAGCAGTTACTCAGTAGCGGCTAGCACAGATACGCAGTATTTT

clone_size: -
j_call: TRBJ2-5
d_call: -
v_call: TRBV10-3
cdr3_aa: CATKKDSAEGTQYF
cdr3_nt: TGTGCCACCAAGAAGGACAGTGCGGAGGGGACCCAGTACTTC

clone_size: -
j_call: TRBJ2-7
d_call: TRBD2
v_call: TRBV12-3/TRBV12-4
cdr3_aa: CASARGASGSYEQYF
cdr3_nt: TGTGCCAGCGCACGTGGGGCTAGCGGGAGCTACGAGCAGTACTTC

clone_size: few
j_call: TRBJ1-1
d_call: -
v_call: TRBV20-1
cdr3_aa: CSATPRGTRRNTEAFF
cdr3_nt: TGCAGTGCTACGCCTAGGGGGACGAGACGAAACACTGAAGCTTTCTTT

clone_size: -
j_call: TRBJ2-6
d_call: TRBD2
v_call: TRBV20-1
cdr3_aa: CSASLAGESGANVLTF
cdr3_nt: TGCAGTGCTAGCCTAGCGGGAGAATCTGGGGCCAACGTCCTGACTTTC

clone_size: -
j_call: TRBJ2-7
d_call: -
v_call: TRBV11-2
cdr3_aa: CASSRWVTKDDEQYF
cdr3_nt: TGTGCCAGCAGCCGATGGGTAACTAAGGACGACGAGCAGTACTTC

clone_size: -
j_call: TRBJ2-2
d_call: TRBD2
v_call: TRBV10-3
cdr3_aa: CAIRASGSRTGELFF
cdr3_nt: TGTGCCATCAGGGCCAGCGGGAGTCGAACCGGGGAGCTGTTTTTT

clone_size: many
j_call: TRBJ2-1
d_call: -
v_call: TRBV20-1
cdr3_aa: CSARVMGEQFF
cdr3_nt: TGCAGTGCTAGAGTTATGGGGGAGCAGTTCTTC

clone_size: many
j_call: TRBJ1-1
d_call: -
v_call: TRBV29-1
cdr3_aa: CSVTGGTEAFF
cdr3_nt: TGCAGCGTGACGGGGGGCACTGAAGCTTTCTTT

clone_size: few
j_call: TRBJ1-6
d_call: -
v_call: TRBV12-3/TRBV12-4
cdr3_aa: CASSLALGTADSPLHF
cdr3_nt: TGTGCCAGCAGTTTAGCGCTTGGGACGGCAGATTCACCCCTCCACTTT

clone_size: -
j_call: TRBJ2-4
d_call: -
v_call: TRBV11-1
cdr3_aa: CASSLGTGRALAKNIQYF
cdr3_nt: TGTGCCAGCAGCTTAGGAACGGGACGAGCTCTGGCCAAAAACATTCAGTACTTC

clone_size: many
j_call: TRBJ2-5
d_call: -
v_call: TRBV12-3/TRBV12-4
cdr3_aa: CASSSGQQETQYF
cdr3_nt: TGTGCCAGCAGCTCCGGACAGCAAGAGACCCAGTACTTC

clone_size: few
j_call: TRBJ2-1
d_call: -
v_call: TRBV20-1
cdr3_aa: CSAGPGGHSGEQFF
cdr3_nt: TGCAGTGCAGGGCCCGGCGGCCACTCGGGTGAGCAGTTCTTC

clone_size: -
j_call: TRBJ1-2
d_call: -
v_call: TRBV20-1
cdr3_aa: CSAREDRTMGYTF
cdr3_nt: TGCAGTGCTAGAGAGGACAGAACTATGGGCTACACCTTC

clone_size: many
j_call: TRBJ1-2
d_call: -
v_call: TRBV6-5
cdr3_aa: CASSFGTNYGYTF
cdr3_nt: TGTGCCAGCAGTTTCGGGACTAACTATGGCTACACCTTC

clone_size: few
j_call: TRBJ2-3
d_call: -
v_call: TRBV6-1
cdr3_aa: CASSELSDTQYF
cdr3_nt: TGTGCCAGCAGTGAATTGTCAGATACGCAGTATTTT

clone_size: few
j_call: TRBJ2-2
d_call: TRBD2
v_call: TRBV7-9
cdr3_aa: CAMRESGAGELFF
cdr3_nt: TGTGCCATGCGGGAGTCGGGGGCCGGGGAGCTGTTTTTT

clone_size: -
j_call: TRBJ2-1
d_call: -
v_call: TRBV12-3/TRBV12-4
cdr3_aa: CASSLSGPLPGEQFF
cdr3_nt: TGTGCCAGCAGTTTATCGGGTCCCCTCCCCGGTGAGCAGTTCTTC

clone_size: many
j_call: TRBJ2-7
d_call: TRBD2
v_call: TRBV29-1
cdr3_aa: CSAAGGAISYEQYF
cdr3_nt: TGCAGCGCCGCGGGGGGGGCGATCTCCTACGAGCAGTACTTC

clone_size: many
j_call: TRBJ2-3
d_call: TRBD2
v_call: TRBV12-3/TRBV12-4
cdr3_aa: CATSLGGGTDTQYF
cdr3_nt: TGTGCCACCTCCCTTGGGGGGGGCACAGATACGCAGTATTTT

clone_size: few
j_call: TRBJ2-1
d_call: -
v_call: TRBV5-1
cdr3_aa: CASSLAPGPDNEQFF
cdr3_nt: TGCGCCAGCAGCTTGGCCCCGGGCCCAGACAATGAGCAGTTCTTC

clone_size: many
j_call: TRBJ2-2
d_call: -
v_call: TRBV12-3/TRBV12-4
cdr3_aa: CASSLPPTNTGELFF
cdr3_nt: TGTGCCAGCAGTTTACCCCCTACGAACACCGGGGAGCTGTTTTTT

clone_size: -
j_call: TRBJ1-1
d_call: -
v_call: TRBV5-4
cdr3_aa: CASSLRCGINTEAFF
cdr3_nt: TGTGCCAGCAGCTTAAGGTGTGGTATCAACACTGAAGCTTTCTTT

clone_size: many
j_call: TRBJ1-5
d_call: -
v_call: TRBV12-3/TRBV12-4
cdr3_aa: CASAGSRRNQPQHF
cdr3_nt: TGTGCCAGCGCTGGGTCCAGGAGAAATCAGCCCCAGCATTTT

clone_size: -
j_call: TRBJ2-5
d_call: TRBD1
v_call: TRBV5-6
cdr3_aa: CASSLDRAWGQETQYF
cdr3_nt: TGTGCCAGCAGCTTGGACAGGGCCTGGGGACAGGAGACCCAGTACTTC

clone_size: many
j_call: TRBJ2-7
d_call: TRBD1
v_call: TRBV5-1
cdr3_aa: CASELGTGGRFGEQYF
cdr3_nt: TGCGCCAGCGAGCTTGGGACAGGGGGCCGTTTTGGCGAGCAGTACTTC

clone_size: -
j_call: TRBJ1-6
d_call: TRBD1
v_call: TRBV30
cdr3_aa: CAWSEGDRDNSPLHF
cdr3_nt: TGTGCCTGGAGTGAAGGGGACAGGGATAATTCACCCCTCCACTTT

clone_size: few
j_call: TRBJ2-3
d_call: TRBD2
v_call: TRBV20-1
cdr3_aa: CGAQPISGPALMGTDTQYF
cdr3_nt: TGCGGTGCTCAACCAATTAGCGGGCCCGCTTTGATGGGCACAGATACGCAGTATTTT

clone_size: many
j_call: TRBJ2-5
d_call: -
v_call: TRBV24-1
cdr3_aa: CATSDARDTQETQYF
cdr3_nt: TGTGCCACCAGTGATGCCCGGGACACCCAAGAGACCCAGTACTTC

clone_size: few
j_call: TRBJ1-4
d_call: -
v_call: TRBV28
cdr3_aa: CASLRREKLFF
cdr3_nt: TGTGCCAGTCTCCGGAGGGAAAAACTGTTTTTT

clone_size: few
j_call: TRBJ2-1
d_call: -
v_call: TRBV27
cdr3_aa: CASSPIPPSYNEQFF
cdr3_nt: TGTGCCAGCAGTCCAATCCCACCCTCCTACAATGAGCAGTTCTTC

clone_size: many
j_call: TRBJ2-2
d_call: TRBD2
v_call: TRBV20-1
cdr3_aa: CSASGGSHTGELFF
cdr3_nt: TGCAGTGCTAGTGGCGGGAGTCACACCGGGGAGCTGTTTTTT

clone_size: -
j_call: TRBJ2-5
d_call: TRBD2
v_call: TRBV5-1
cdr3_aa: CASSLALAGGLETQYF
cdr3_nt: TGCGCCAGCAGCTTGGCCCTAGCGGGAGGTTTAGAGACCCAGTACTTC

clone_size: -
j_call: TRBJ2-5
d_call: TRBD2
v_call: TRBV3-1
cdr3_aa: CASSQLTSSGETQYF
cdr3_nt: TGTGCCAGCAGCCAATTGACTAGCAGTGGGGAGACCCAGTACTTC

clone_size: many
j_call: TRBJ2-2
d_call: TRBD1
v_call: TRBV20-1
cdr3_aa: CSARDRGTSGELFF
cdr3_nt: TGCAGTGCTAGAGACAGGGGGACCTCCGGGGAGCTGTTTTTT

clone_size: many
j_call: TRBJ1-5
d_call: -
v_call: TRBV7-9
cdr3_aa: CASSPPPYDQPQHF
cdr3_nt: TGTGCCAGCAGCCCCCCCCCTTACGATCAGCCCCAGCATTTT

clone_size: -
j_call: TRBJ2-5
d_call: TRBD2
v_call: TRBV3-1
cdr3_aa: CASSRSPLLAGETQYF
cdr3_nt: TGTGCCAGCAGCCGATCACCCCTACTAGCGGGAGAGACCCAGTACTTC

clone_size: few
j_call: TRBJ2-3
d_call: TRBD2
v_call: TRBV20-1
cdr3_aa: CSARDSGRAGTDTQYF
cdr3_nt: TGCAGTGCTAGAGATAGCGGGAGGGCCGGCACAGATACGCAGTATTTT

clone_size: many
j_call: TRBJ1-1
d_call: TRBD1
v_call: TRBV10-3
cdr3_aa: CAITRTGGFSNTEAFF
cdr3_nt: TGTGCCATCACCCGGACAGGGGGTTTTTCGAACACTGAAGCTTTCTTT

clone_size: few
j_call: TRBJ2-3
d_call: TRBD2
v_call: TRBV24-1
cdr3_aa: CATAPGGADEADTQYF
cdr3_nt: TGTGCCACCGCCCCCGGGGGGGCCGATGAGGCAGATACGCAGTATTTT

clone_size: -
j_call: TRBJ2-1
d_call: -
v_call: TRBV2
cdr3_aa: CAAGREQFF
cdr3_nt: TGTGCCGCTGGCCGGGAGCAGTTCTTC

clone_size: many
j_call: TRBJ2-1
d_call: TRBD1
v_call: TRBV5-1
cdr3_aa: CASSLQGENEQFF
cdr3_nt: TGCGCCAGCAGCTTACAGGGGGAGAATGAGCAGTTCTTC